This T cell receptor beta chain was identified during a study of blood T cell repertoires in COVID-19. The method was immunoSEQ multiplex PCR; TCRdb's version includes in-frame clones alone and lacks a portion of them. The sample includes under 130,000 clones, roughly 87% seen only once; the top ten take around 4.5%. Trimming cost V 4 bases and J 6 bases, with 20 bases left between them. Germline CDR1 MDHEN, CDR2 SYDVKM. The CDR3 consists of 16 residues. The sequence was collected from a man aged 50 or older with acute or convalescent COVID-19. This chain uses TRBV28 with TRBJ2-3, with D unresolved. Source material: peripheral blood. CDR3 sequence: CASSSWASPGTDTQYF. CDR3 bases: TGTGCCAGCAGTTCCTGGGCCTCCCCCGGTACGGATACGCAGTATTTT.